This TCR beta chain was sequenced for a study of long-term antiretroviral therapy in people with HIV. Across the study: Collection dates of the earliest samples fall about a decade before the 2015 immediate-ART recommendation. Study findings and constraints: Transplant-donor-level diversity was not reached after ART, though diversity increased.

At survey level, the immunoSEQ assay was run in its v3.0 version. Clones were sequenced by immunoSEQ multiplex PCR, and TCRdb holds only the in-frame ones, with some missing. This table has some 28,000 clones, over 90% appearing once. Regarding this clone: Antigen specificity is unknown.

V lost 4 bases and J lost 0; bases outside the gene matches: 8. This CDR3 is 17 amino acids long. Germline assignment: CDR1 SEHNR and CDR2 FQNEAQ (reference sequence). The sample in question was unsorted PBMCs, obtained 6 to 6.5 years after starting antiretroviral therapy. This sequence joins TRBV7-9 and TRBJ1-5; 8 bases match TRBD1. The sequence was obtained from a man aged 25 to 40 with HIV. The CDR3 bases are TGTGCCAGCAGCTCGGACAGGGACTTCTATAGCAATCAGCCCCAGCATTTT. This codes for CASSSDRDFYSNQPQHF. The variable domain in full, completed from reference TRBV7-9 and TRBJ1-5, reads DTGVSQNPRHKITKRGQNVTFRCDPISEHNRLYWYRQTLGQGPEFLTYFQNEAQLEKSRLLSDRFSAERPKGSFSTLEIQRTEQGDSAMYLCASSSDRDFYSNQPQHFGDGTRLSIL.